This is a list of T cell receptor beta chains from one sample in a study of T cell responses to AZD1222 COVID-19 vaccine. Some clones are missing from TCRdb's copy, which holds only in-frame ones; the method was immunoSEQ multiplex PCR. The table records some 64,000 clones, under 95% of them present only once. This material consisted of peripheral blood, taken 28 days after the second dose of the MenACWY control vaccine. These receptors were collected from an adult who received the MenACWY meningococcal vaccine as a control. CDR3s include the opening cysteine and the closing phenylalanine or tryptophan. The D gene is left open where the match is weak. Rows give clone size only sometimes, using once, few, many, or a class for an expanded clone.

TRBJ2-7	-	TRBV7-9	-	TGTGCCACACATGGGGGGCAGCACGAGCAGTACTTC	CATHGGQHEQYF
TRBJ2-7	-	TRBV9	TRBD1	TGTGCCAGCAGCCCGGGACAGTTAGAAGTCTCCGAGCAGTACTTC	CASSPGQLEVSEQYF
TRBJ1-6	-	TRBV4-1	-	TGCGCCAGCAGCCAAGGAGCGGGACGGATGAATTCACCCCTCCACTTT	CASSQGAGRMNSPLHF
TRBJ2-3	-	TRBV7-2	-	TGTGCCAGCAGCCAATACCCCTCGTCAGATACGCAGTATTTT	CASSQYPSSDTQYF
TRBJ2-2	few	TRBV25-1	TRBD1	TGTGCCAGCAGTGAACCGGGACAGGACACCGGGGAGCTGTTTTTT	CASSEPGQDTGELFF
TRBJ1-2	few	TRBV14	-	TGTGCCAGCAGCCGATCAGGGCCCTCTATGTTCGCCTTC	CASSRSGPSMFAF
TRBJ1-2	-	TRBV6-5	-	TGTGCCAGCGATGGTGGGGATGGCTACACCTTC	CASDGGDGYTF
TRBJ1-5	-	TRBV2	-	TGTGCCAGCAGCGGGGAGCCGTGGGGTCAGCCCCAGCATTTT	CASSGEPWGQPQHF
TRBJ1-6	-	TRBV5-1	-	TGCGCCAGCAGCTTGGACCCCCTTACCAGGAGCTCCTATAATTCACCCCTCCACTTT	CASSLDPLTRSSYNSPLHF
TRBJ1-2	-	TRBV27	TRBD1	TGTGCCAGCAGTTCCGGACAGGGTGACGGCTACACCTTC	CASSSGQGDGYTF